The subject of this entry is one TCR beta chain. This clonotype was observed a handful of times. Its antigen is currently not known. No base quality values were provided; no much bigger clone lies one nucleotide off. Library preparation used 5' RACE. The instrument was an Illumina HiSeq 2500. A second about 6 to 11 cycle PCR used a sample-barcoded 5' primer and a J-beta primer mix. A unique molecular identifier was introduced onto each TCR beta cDNA molecule by a template-switch 5' adaptor carrying 12 random nucleotides. Each sample yielded at least 2.5 million CDR3-containing paired-end reads. First-strand cDNA was synthesized from all RNA with the Mint cDNA synthesis kit, primed by a TRBC-specific oligonucleotide. Following uracil-DNA glycosylase treatment, all cDNA underwent a first 18-cycle PCR with the universal primers M1SS and BC2_uni_R. Per the source publication's procedure: Normalization of each sample was performed by random selection of 1 million high-quality reads, each carrying a distinct molecular identifier. Instead of being binned into consensus sequences, reads with shared molecular identifiers were discarded. MiTCR, set to a Q25 quality threshold and the strictest error-elimination algorithm, was used for CDR3 identification, clonotype clustering and error correction. A nonparametric unseen species model with Euler transformation was used to estimate a lower bound on total TCR beta diversity. The public reads were quality trimmed at Q25 with fastp and then assembled into clones with MiXCR by TCRdb, keeping productive beta chains. Each CDR3 protein gets just one entry, which takes the most common genes and DNA from the rows behind it. The V and J calls come from TCRdb's annotation, not from the publication. Recorded for this sample are hundreds of thousands of distinct CDR3 sequences; roughly 29% of them occurred a single time. The ten top clones hold roughly 30% of the sample.

The sample is drawn from a study of blood T cells in healthy people across ages (dated by TCRdb to about 2015). Looking at the study overall: Template switching captured roughly one uniquely barcoded TCR beta cDNA molecule per two T cells in model experiments. The study measured age-related changes in TCR beta repertoire diversity using deep sequencing normalized with unique cDNA molecular identifiers. Donors were grouped into four age groups: young (average approximately 16 years), middle-aged (39), aged (62) and long-lived (approximately 75). Donors of different ages were randomly distributed across sequencing lanes to avoid experimental bias. The study analyzed two additional independent replicas of 1 million unique cDNA reads from the same blood draw for two donors, one aged 18 to 29 and one aged 80 or older.

On the study overall, not on this receptor specifically: As age increased, observed TCR beta diversity per million T cells dropped in a roughly linear way, and a significant reduction was already evident by age about 40. Compared with the aged group, the long-lived group had more naive CD4+ T cells, fewer expanded clones and increased TCR diversity, suggesting age selection. Because profiling used bulk unsorted PBMCs, naive and antigen-experienced compartments could not be compared conclusively. Estimates of total diversity from one million sequenced T cells were regarded as lower bounds and underestimates. There was a strong correlation between observed TCR beta diversity and the percentage of naive T cells measured by flow cytometry. Because donor CMV infection status was unknown, age-related changes in expanded clonotypes were potentially confounded.

The 40 or so donors, aged roughly 6 to 100 years, were systemically healthy Caucasian individuals from Russia. About 10 milliliters of peripheral blood were drawn from each donor into EDTA-treated Vacutainer tubes. Ficoll-Paque density-gradient centrifugation was used to isolate PBMCs, with at least 6 million obtained per sample. Trizol reagent was used to extract total RNA from the PBMCs, yielding at least 5.5 micrograms per sample. Naive CD45RAhigh/CD27high T cell percentages were measured by flow cytometry on a PBMC aliquot from every donor. Trimming takes 4 bases off V and 2 bases off J; junction bases not matched to a gene: 2. The CDR3 numbers 15 residues from cysteine through phenylalanine. The sequence is cut down to CDR3 DNA, 45 bases in frame from base 1. The germline V gene sets CDR1 to MDHEN and CDR2 to SYDVKM.

The material sequenced was blood. The chain is made from TRBV28 and TRBJ1-4; 9 bases in the middle match TRBD1. The source is a woman in her 70s in good health. The DNA sequence is given as TGTGCCAGCAGTTACGGACAGGGGACTAATGAAAAACTGTTTTTT. Its product reads: CASSYGQGTNEKLFF.